Below are 12 T cell receptor beta chains sequenced from a single sample in a study of control samples from healthy donors and cancer patients. Clones were sequenced by immunoSEQ multiplex PCR, and TCRdb holds only the in-frame ones, with some missing. The sample has around 51,000 clones, roughly 90% seen once. The specimen sequenced was PBMCs. All receptors derive from a man aged 45 to 65 with head and neck cancer.

V is TRBV27 and J is TRBJ1-6; D gene unclear. Germline-derived CDR1 and CDR2 are MNHEY and SMNVEV (reference sequence). CDR3 length: 15 amino acids. Trimming cost V 8 bases and J 8 bases, with 19 bases left between them. CDR3 sequence: CASSLRLGWDSPLHF. The CDR3 DNA is TGTGCCAGCTCTCTAAGGTTGGGATGGGATTCACCCCTCCACTTT.

V and J are TRBV2 and TRBJ2-2; TRBD2 agrees at 12 bases. Germline V CDR1 and CDR2: SNHLY, FYNNEI. This CDR3 is built from 17 residues. V lost 3 bases, J lost 6 bases, and 8 bases stayed unmatched. CDR3: CASSDDRLAGAPGELFF. The CDR3 nucleotides are TGTGCCAGCAGTGACGACCGACTAGCGGGAGCCCCCGGGGAGCTGTTTTTT.

The chain couples TRBV19 to TRBJ2-7, with D maybe TRBD1 (5 bases). The V and J ends lost 7 bases and 0 bases respectively, with 13 bases between them. The CDR3 runs to 14 residues. Germline CDR1 reads LNHDA; CDR2 reads SQIVND (reference sequence). The CDR3 DNA sequence: TGTGCCAGTAAGGACATTATGAGCTCCTACGAGCAGTACTTC. Translation: CASKDIMSSYEQYF. Full variable domain (missing parts from reference TRBV19 and TRBJ2-7): DGGITQSPKYLFRKEGQNVTLSCEQNLNHDAMYWYRQDPGQGLRLIYYSQIVNDFQKGDIAEGYSVSREKKESFPLTVTSAQKNPTAFYLCASKDIMSSYEQYFGPGTRLTVT.

The CDR3 bases are TGTGCCAGCAGCCCCTTCGTCACCGGGGAGCTGTTTTTT. It translates to CASSPFVTGELFF. The genes are TRBV9 and TRBJ2-2, with D unresolved. The CDR3 is 13 residues long. V lost 4 bases to trimming and J lost 4 bases, with 8 bases between them. Per germline, CDR1 SGDLS and CDR2 YYNGEE.

The chain joins TRBV12-2 to TRBJ2-1; the table's D gene call, TRBD1, was not cross checked with the DNA. TRBV12-2 is a pseudogene segment. This CDR3 has 15 residues. The CDR3 DNA reads as TGTGCAAGTCGCTTACGCCGACAGGACCGCAATGAGCAGTTCTTC. Translated, it gives CASRLRRQDRNEQFF.

The rearrangement joins TRBV10-3 to TRBJ2-2; 7 positions agree with TRBD2. The V segment lost 6 bases and the J segment 2 bases; nucleotides outside the gene matches: 9. The CDR3 runs 16 residues. Germline values: CDR1 ENHRY, CDR2 SYGVKD. The CDR3 sequence: CAISPSGPTNTGELFF. DNA for the CDR3: TGTGCCATCAGCCCTAGCGGCCCAACCAACACCGGGGAGCTGTTTTTT.

This clone appeared a few times. The chain recombines TRBV21-1 with TRBJ2-7; the listed D gene, TRBD1, was not tested against the DNA. TRBV21-1 is a pseudogene locus. The CDR3 length is 16 residues. The CDR3 nucleotides are TGTGCCAGCAGCAAATGCGGTGGACAGCAAACCTACGAGCAGTACTTC. Encoded protein: CASSKCGGQQTYEQYF.

The chain joins TRBV7-2 to TRBJ2-5; no definite D call. Germline V CDR1 and CDR2: SGHTA, FQGNSA. The CDR3 totals 12 residues. V shed 3 bases and J shed 4 bases, with 6 bases lying between them. Here the CDR3 reads CASSFYGETQYF. Written as DNA, the CDR3 is TGTGCCAGCAGCTTTTATGGAGAGACCCAGTACTTC.

This clone was detected only once. The V gene is TRBV5-1, the J gene TRBJ1-6; D not resolved. This CDR3 comprises 16 residues. Germline V gene lookup returns CDR1 SGHRS and CDR2 YFSETQ. The germline V and J ends were trimmed by 0 bases and 5 bases, with 12 bases remaining between them. The CDR3 loop reads CASSLGSGRDNSPLHF. The CDR3 nucleotides read TGCGCCAGCAGCTTGGGGTCTGGCAGAGATAATTCACCCCTCCACTTT.

The rearrangement uses TRBV5-6 and TRBJ2-7; 10 bases match TRBD1. Germline CDR1 is SGHDT and CDR2 is YYEEEE. The trim removed 2 bases at V and 9 bases at J, leaving 8 bases unmatched. This CDR3 has 14 residues. CDR3 loop: CASSFRQGAPGQYF. The CDR3 coding sequence is TGTGCCAGCAGCTTTCGACAGGGGGCGCCGGGGCAGTACTTC. Full variable domain (remainder filled in from reference TRBV5-6 and TRBJ2-7): DAGVTQSPTHLIKTRGQQVTLRCSPKSGHDTVSWYQQALGQGPQFIFQYYEEEERQRGNFPDRFSGHQFPNYSSELNVNALLLGDSALYLCASSFRQGAPGQYFGPGTRLTVT.

CDR3 coding DNA: TGTGCCAGCAGTGACCGCGACTACGAGCAGTACTTC. It encodes CASSDRDYEQYF. This chain joins TRBV25-1 and TRBJ2-7, with D unresolved. The CDR3 totals 12 residues. V lost 3 bases and J 3 bases, leaving 6 bases between the germline ends. Germline V gene data show CDR1 as MGHDK and CDR2 as SYGVNS.

The V gene is TRBV6-5, the J gene TRBJ1-3; D remains ambiguous. V lost 7 bases to trimming and J lost 0 bases, with 10 bases between them. CDR3 length: 14 amino acids. The germline CDR1 and CDR2 sequences are MNHEY and SVGAGI. CDR3 in amino acids: CASKRQSSGNTIYF. The CDR3 DNA reads as TGTGCCAGCAAGCGGCAAAGCTCTGGAAACACCATATATTTT.